The 9 T cell receptor beta chains presented below share a single source sample, sequenced in a study of cytomegalovirus exposure and HLA in healthy donors (TCRdb year 2017). The protocol used for the library was the immunoSEQ multiplex PCR assay. The multiplex PCR relied on a mix of 60 forward primers for TCR Vbeta segments and 13 reverse primers for TCR Jbeta segments. This is the immuneACCESS table as TCRdb keeps it, with only in-frame sequences that have V and J called. A part of the clones is gone; compared with another copy, unresolved V genes explain less than half, and the rest is unexplained. The sample records around 180,000 clones, over 60% of which are singletons. Less than 1.1% of the sample belongs to the ten largest clones. The sequenced sample was PBMCs. These receptors originate from a woman in her forties in good health and CMV-seronegative.

This clone was observed a handful of times. The chain combines TRBV7-6 with TRBJ2-3; TRBD2 agrees at 11 bases. The junction had 2 bases not matched to a gene; V was cut back by 4 bases and J by 2 bases. This CDR3 contains 15 residues. Germline V gene data show CDR1 as SGHVS and CDR2 as FNYEAQ. CDR3: CASSWGLAATDTQYF. The CDR3 DNA is TGTGCCAGCAGCTGGGGACTAGCGGCCACAGATACGCAGTATTTT. The full variable domain, its missing parts supplied by reference TRBV7-6 and TRBJ2-3, is GAGVSQSPRYKVTKRGQDVALRCDPISGHVSLYWYRQALGQGPEFLTYFNYEAQQDKSGLPNDRFSAERPEGSISTLTIQRTEQRDSAMYRCASSWGLAATDTQYFGPGTRLTVL.

The rearrangement joins TRBV9 to TRBJ1-6, with 9 bases fitting TRBD1. The CDR3 contains 14 residues. V was pared by 0 bases and J by 14 bases, with 6 bases of the junction left unmatched. Looked up from germline, CDR1 is SGDLS and CDR2 is YYNGEE. CDR3 in DNA: TGTGCCAGCAGCGTAGGGGGGGACAGGGTTTCCCTCCACTTT. Its protein product is CASSVGGDRVSLHF.

The genes are TRBV13 and TRBJ2-1; 12 bases line up with TRBD2. Trimming cost V 4 bases and J 0 bases; bases outside gene matches: 7. The CDR3 covers 18 residues. Germline CDR1 is PRHDT and CDR2 is FYEKMQ (reference sequence). The DNA for the CDR3 is TGTGCCAGCAGCTCCCGCCTAGCGGGAGGGCGCTCCTACAATGAGCAGTTCTTC. Its protein is CASSSRLAGGRSYNEQFF.

J is TRBJ2-5 and V is TRBV6-1, with no clear D. The germline gives CDR1 MNHNS, CDR2 SASEGT. The CDR3 is 11 residues long. V gave up 4 bases and J gave up 4 bases, with 4 bases separating them. For the CDR3, the DNA is TGTGCCAGCAGTGCCGGAGAGACCCAGTACTTC. Translated, it gives CASSAGETQYF.

This sequence joins TRBV14 and TRBJ1-1; a possible D gene is TRBD1 (5 bases). The CDR3 sequence is 15 residues long. V lost 4 bases to trimming and J lost 1 base, with 13 bases between them. The germline V gene has CDR1 SGHDN and CDR2 FVKESK. CDR3 protein: CASSLIVGANTEAFF. The CDR3 DNA sequence: TGTGCCAGCAGCCTCATAGTAGGGGCGAACACTGAAGCTTTCTTT.

This clone was recorded once. A junction end diverges from the germline sequence, so it may reflect a read error. The chain recombines TRBV12-5 with TRBJ2-5, with 7 bases that match TRBD1. CDR1 is LGHNT, CDR2 FRNRAP, per germline. The CDR3 runs to 13 residues. In nucleotides, the CDR3 is TGTGCTAGTGGTTTGACGACAGGGTGGACCTTGAACTTC. Translating it yields CASGLTTGWTLNF.

This chain connects TRBV11-2 to TRBJ2-3; D is undetermined. Trimming shortened V by 8 bases and J by 0 bases, and 12 bases separated the two germline ends. This CDR3 contains 14 residues. CDR1 is SGHAT and CDR2 is FQNNGV in the germline V gene. DNA for the CDR3: TGTGCCAGCGGTTCGTTGGGCAGCACAGATACGCAGTATTTT. Translated, it gives CASGSLGSTDTQYF.

The V and J genes are TRBV6-5 and TRBJ1-2; no reliable D call. Germline CDR1 MNHEY, CDR2 SVGAGI. The CDR3 totals 14 residues. Trimming stripped 6 bases from V and 1 base from J, with 12 bases between. The CDR3 DNA follows: TGTGCCAGCAGCCGCGGAGGCTATAACTATGGCTACACCTTC. Its protein is CASSRGGYNYGYTF.

V is TRBV14 and J is TRBJ1-2, with 8 nucleotides matching TRBD1. This CDR3 has 15 residues. The V segment lost 0 bases and the J segment 4 bases; nucleotides outside the gene matches: 4. The V gene's germline CDR1 is SGHDN and CDR2 FVKESK. CDR3 in DNA: TGTGCCAGCAGCCAAGATTTCAGGGGGCCCTATGGCTACACCTTC. Its protein product is CASSQDFRGPYGYTF.